This section outlines one T cell receptor (beta chain) sequence together with its context. RNA extraction was followed by reverse transcription into cDNA, which acted as the sequencing template. TCRdb's table, derived via immunoSEQ multiplex PCR, lists solely in-frame clones and lacks some. The sample has more than 95,000 clones, around two fifths seen once. CDR1 is SQVTM, CDR2 ANQGSEA, per germline. Trimming shortened V by 3 bases and J by 4 bases, and 7 bases separated the two germline ends. The CDR3 extends over 12 amino acids. These data belong to a study of CD8+ T cells in alopecia areata. Material for sequencing was CD4+ T cells sorted from blood. The clonotype originates from a human donor with alopecia areata. The chain couples TRBV29-1 to TRBJ1-3, with D possibly being TRBD1 (5 bases). The CDR3 coding sequence is TGCAGCGTTGAGCGGGGGGGAAACACCATATATTTT. Translating it yields CSVERGGNTIYF.